These 20 T cell receptor beta chains were sequenced from one sample in a study of cytomegalovirus exposure and HLA in healthy donors (dated by TCRdb to 2016 to 2017). Libraries were made using the immunoSEQ multiplex PCR assay. The multiplex PCR relied on a mix of 60 forward primers for TCR Vbeta segments and 13 reverse primers for TCR Jbeta segments. Entries here come from immuneACCESS through TCRdb and include only in-frame sequences with V and J called. Some clones fail to appear in such tables; in the studies checked, an unresolved V gene covers under half of the shortfall, and the cause of the remainder is unknown. The sample data list 120,000 or so clones, and approximately 80% of these were observed just once. The ten top clones hold roughly 4.5% of the sample. Sequenced sample: PBMCs. The receptor set was obtained from a middle-aged man in good health and CMV-seropositive.

The chain carries TRBV5-1 and TRBJ2-1, with TRBD2 matching over 7 bases. CDR3 size: 15 residues. Germline V lookup: CDR1 SGHRS, CDR2 YFSETQ. The ends lost 2 bases at V and 5 bases at J; junction bases unmatched: 7. CDR3 in DNA: TGCGCCAGCAGCTTAGGGACTACTAGAAACAATGAGCAGTTCTTC. The encoded protein is CASSLGTTRNNEQFF.

The gene calls are TRBV9 and TRBJ1-4; no reliable D call. Germline V gene lookup returns CDR1 SGDLS and CDR2 YYNGEE. V dropped 4 bases and J dropped 0 bases, with 10 bases sitting between them. The CDR3 has 15 residues. The CDR3 DNA reads TGTGCCAGCAGCACCGACTCCGCAACTAATGAAAAACTGTTTTTT. This codes for CASSTDSATNEKLFF.

The chain uses TRBV25-1 and TRBJ2-1, with 8 nucleotides matching TRBD2. The CDR3 has 14 residues. The germline gives CDR1 MGHDK, CDR2 SYGVNS. Trimming cost V 2 bases and J 7 bases; bases outside gene matches: 4. The CDR3 DNA is TGTGCCAGCAGTGAAAGCGGGAGCAGGAATGAGCAGTTCTTC. Protein sequence: CASSESGSRNEQFF.

The sample holds a few counts of this clone. The chain recombines TRBV7-2 with TRBJ1-2; TRBD1 agrees at 11 bases. V lost 2 bases to trimming and J lost 8 bases; unmatched junction nucleotides: 7. Germline V lookup: CDR1 SGHTA, CDR2 FQGNSA. CDR3 length: 15 residues. The CDR3 sequence: CASSLRGQGVGGYTF. The CDR3 region has the DNA TGTGCCAGCAGCTTAAGGGGACAGGGGGTTGGAGGCTACACCTTC.

The chain carries TRBV6-6 and TRBJ2-1; 9 bases are shared with TRBD2. V lost 1 base, J lost 4 bases, and 5 bases stayed unmatched. Germline values: CDR1 MNHNY, CDR2 SVGAGI (reference sequence). The CDR3 loop spans 16 amino acids. CDR3 amino acids: CASSYFDSGSYNEQFF. The CDR3 nucleotides read TGTGCCAGCAGTTACTTCGATAGCGGGAGTTACAATGAGCAGTTCTTC.

The V gene is TRBV6-6, the J gene TRBJ1-1; perhaps TRBD1 as D (5 bases). The CDR3 sequence is 12 residues long. Deletions cut 5 bases from V and 4 bases from J, with 8 bases between. Germline CDR1 and CDR2: MNHNY and SVGAGI (reference sequence). The CDR3 here is CASSAGRTEAFF. CDR3 DNA: TGTGCCAGCAGTGCAGGGCGCACTGAAGCTTTCTTT.

This clone showed up just a few times. CDR3 sequence reads: CASSAVPLAGADTQYF. Here the CDR3 DNA reads TGTGCCAGCAGCGCTGTCCCACTAGCGGGAGCAGATACGCAGTATTTT. The chain couples TRBV7-6 to TRBJ2-3, with 11 bases identical to TRBD2. Looked up from germline, CDR1 is SGHVS and CDR2 is FNYEAQ. The junction had 8 bases not matched to a gene; V was cut back by 5 bases and J by 4 bases. This CDR3 region has 16 residues.

Remarks on this clone: At one end, the junction sequence differs from germline, possibly due to a read error. The V call is TRBV7-7, the J call TRBJ2-3, with D possibly being TRBD1 (5 bases). Germline V lookup: CDR1 SSHAT, CDR2 FNYEAQ (reference sequence). The CDR3 extends over 14 amino acids. CDR3 in amino acids: CASSLGASTDTQYF. As DNA, the CDR3 is TGTGCTAGCAGCTTAGGGGCTAGCACAGATACGCAGTATTTT.

The chain combines TRBV7-2 with TRBJ1-2; tentatively, D is TRBD1 (5 bases). This CDR3 has 14 amino acids. Trimming cost V 6 bases and J 5 bases, with 16 bases left between them. The germline CDR1 and CDR2 sequences are SGHTA and FQGNSA. DNA of the CDR3: TGTGCCAGCAGTCCATCAGGGATTCTATATGGCTACACCTTC. Translated, it gives CASSPSGILYGYTF.

In DNA, the CDR3 is TGTGCCAGCAGCAAGTCCGACAGGGGGCGAGGCACAGATACGCAGTATTTT. This encodes CASSKSDRGRGTDTQYF. This chain links TRBV7-9 with TRBJ2-3; TRBD1 matches 10 bases. The CDR3 is made up of 17 amino acids. CDR1 SEHNR and CDR2 FQNEAQ come from the germline V gene (reference sequence). V lost 5 bases to trimming and J lost 1 base; unmatched junction nucleotides: 9.

There are a few counts of this clone. The chain joins TRBV18 to TRBJ1-4, with 8 bases lining up with TRBD1. Germline trimming cut 5 bases from V and 8 bases from J; bases unmatched to any gene: 4. The CDR3 has 13 amino acids. Germline CDR1 is KGHSH and CDR2 is LQKENI. The CDR3 is CASSRGQEEKLFF. The CDR3 DNA follows: TGTGCCAGCTCAAGGGGACAGGAAGAAAAACTGTTTTTT.

The genes are TRBV12-1 and TRBJ1-1. TRBV12-1 is a known pseudogene. This CDR3 is built from 14 residues. The CDR3 loop is CASSSRYSGGEAFF. DNA for the CDR3: TGTGCCAGCAGCTCCCGTTACAGTGGAGGTGAAGCTTTCTTT.

This clone was recorded a few times. The chain joins TRBV25-1 to TRBJ2-5, with D possibly being TRBD2 (7 bases). Trimming took 2 bases from V and 4 from J, leaving 11 bases between them. The CDR3 has 14 amino acids. CDR1 MGHDK and CDR2 SYGVNS come from the germline V gene. The CDR3 protein is CASSEGGAGETQYF. The CDR3 DNA sequence: TGTGCCAGCAGTGAAGGGGGGGCGGGAGAGACCCAGTACTTC.

The chain uses TRBV2 and TRBJ2-1, with 9 bases identical to TRBD1. The CDR3 loop spans 14 amino acids. CDR1 and CDR2 (germline): SNHLY, FYNNEI. V lost 5 bases and J lost 8; bases outside the gene matches: 7. The chain's CDR3 is CASSLGQGLDEQFF. The CDR3 region has the DNA TGTGCCAGCAGTTTGGGACAGGGTTTGGATGAGCAGTTCTTC.

V usage is TRBV29-1 and J usage is TRBJ1-1; D gene uncertain. CDR1 is SQVTM, CDR2 ANQGSEA, per germline. This CDR3 is built from 13 residues. Trimming cost V 4 bases and J 3 bases, with 12 bases left between them. CDR3 amino acids: CSVGWVADTEAFF. DNA for the CDR3: TGCAGCGTTGGGTGGGTCGCGGACACTGAAGCTTTCTTT.

The gene calls are TRBV2 and TRBJ1-1, with no clear D. Germline lookup yields CDR1 SNHLY and CDR2 FYNNEI. Deletions cut 7 bases from V and 5 bases from J, with 14 bases between. The CDR3 is 13 amino acids. The CDR3 sequence: CASTSRERTEAFF. CDR3 coding DNA: TGTGCCAGCACTAGCCGCGAGCGGACTGAAGCTTTCTTT.

This CDR3 reads CASSYFRDNEQFF. The CDR3 DNA reads as TGTGCCAGCAGTTACTTCAGGGACAATGAGCAGTTCTTC. J is TRBJ2-1 and V is TRBV6-6; D possibly corresponds to TRBD1 (5 bases). V shed 1 base and J shed 5 bases, with 6 bases lying between them. The CDR3 runs 13 residues. The germline V gene encodes CDR1 MNHNY and CDR2 SVGAGI (reference sequence).

The chain joins TRBV19 to TRBJ2-3; D might be TRBD2 (6 bases). Germline CDR1 is LNHDA and CDR2 is SQIVND (reference sequence). Trimming removed 6 bases from V and 6 bases from J, with 16 bases in between. CDR3 size: 14 residues. CDR3 sequence reads: CASSKRDRGDTQYF. The CDR3 bases are TGTGCCAGTAGCAAACGGGATCGGGGGGATACGCAGTATTTT. The full variable domain, rest sourced from reference TRBV19 and TRBJ2-3, is DGGITQSPKYLFRKEGQNVTLSCEQNLNHDAMYWYRQDPGQGLRLIYYSQIVNDFQKGDIAEGYSVSREKKESFPLTVTSAQKNPTAFYLCASSKRDRGDTQYFGPGTRLTVL.

J is TRBJ2-4 and V is TRBV2; 9 bases match TRBD2. The ends lost 5 bases at V and 6 bases at J; junction bases unmatched: 8. The CDR3 loop spans 15 amino acids. Germline V gene data show CDR1 as SNHLY and CDR2 as FYNNEI. Here the CDR3 DNA reads TGTGCCAGCAGTCACGAGCGGGGGGTTGGAAACATTCAGTACTTC. Translated, it gives CASSHERGVGNIQYF.

This chain joins TRBV6-6 and TRBJ2-5; 9 bases map to TRBD1. J gave up 1 base and V 8 bases, and 5 bases lay outside the gene matches. The CDR3 has 14 residues. Germline-derived CDR1 and CDR2 are MNHNY and SVGAGI (reference sequence). CDR3 residues: CASSTGGSQETQYF. In nucleotides, the CDR3 is TGTGCCAGCTCGACAGGGGGAAGCCAAGAGACCCAGTACTTC.